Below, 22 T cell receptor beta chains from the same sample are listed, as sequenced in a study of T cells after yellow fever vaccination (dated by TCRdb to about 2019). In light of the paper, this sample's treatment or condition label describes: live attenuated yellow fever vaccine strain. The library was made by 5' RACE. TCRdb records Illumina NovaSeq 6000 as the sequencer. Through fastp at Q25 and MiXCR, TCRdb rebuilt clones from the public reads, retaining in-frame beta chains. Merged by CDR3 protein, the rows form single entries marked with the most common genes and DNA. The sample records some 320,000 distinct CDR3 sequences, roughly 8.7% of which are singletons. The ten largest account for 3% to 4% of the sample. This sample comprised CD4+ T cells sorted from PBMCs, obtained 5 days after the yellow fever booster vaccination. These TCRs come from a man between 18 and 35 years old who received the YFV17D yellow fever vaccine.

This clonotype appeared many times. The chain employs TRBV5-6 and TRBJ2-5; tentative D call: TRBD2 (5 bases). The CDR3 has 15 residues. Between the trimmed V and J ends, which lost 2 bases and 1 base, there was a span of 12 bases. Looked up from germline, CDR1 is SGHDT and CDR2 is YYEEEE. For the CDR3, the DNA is TGTGCCAGCAGCTTCCGGGAACAGATCCAAGAGACCCAGTACTTC. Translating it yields CASSFREQIQETQYF.

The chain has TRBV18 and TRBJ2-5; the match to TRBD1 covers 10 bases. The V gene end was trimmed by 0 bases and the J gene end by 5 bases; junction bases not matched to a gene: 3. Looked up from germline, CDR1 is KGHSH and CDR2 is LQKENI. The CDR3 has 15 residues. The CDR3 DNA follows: TGTGCCAGCTCACCACCGGGACAGGGGTGGGAGACCCAGTACTTC. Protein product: CASSPPGQGWETQYF.

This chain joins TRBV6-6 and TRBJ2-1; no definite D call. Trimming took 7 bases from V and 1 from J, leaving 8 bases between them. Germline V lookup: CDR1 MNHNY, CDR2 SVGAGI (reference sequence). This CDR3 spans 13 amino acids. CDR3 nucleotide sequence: TGTGCCAGCAAAACCGGGTCCTACAATGAGCAGTTCTTC. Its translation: CASKTGSYNEQFF.

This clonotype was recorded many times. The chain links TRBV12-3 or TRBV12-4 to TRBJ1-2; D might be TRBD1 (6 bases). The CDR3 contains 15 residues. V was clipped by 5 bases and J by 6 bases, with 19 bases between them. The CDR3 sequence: CASSPGAYAWNGYTF. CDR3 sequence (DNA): TGTGCCAGCAGTCCAGGGGCCTACGCCTGGAATGGCTACACCTTC.

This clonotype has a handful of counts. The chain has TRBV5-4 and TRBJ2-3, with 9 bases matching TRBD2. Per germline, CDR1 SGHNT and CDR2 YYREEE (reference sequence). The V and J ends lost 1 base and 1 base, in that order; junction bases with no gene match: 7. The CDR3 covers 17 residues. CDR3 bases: TGTGCCAGCAGCTTGAGCGGGGGGCTTTCAGGCACAGATACGCAGTATTTT. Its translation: CASSLSGGLSGTDTQYF.

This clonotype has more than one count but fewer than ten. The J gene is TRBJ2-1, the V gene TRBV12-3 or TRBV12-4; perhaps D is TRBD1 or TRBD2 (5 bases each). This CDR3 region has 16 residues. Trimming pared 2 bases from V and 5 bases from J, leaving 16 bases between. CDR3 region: CASSLKLVGTDNEQFF. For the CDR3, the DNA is TGTGCCAGCAGTTTAAAATTGGTCGGGACGGACAATGAGCAGTTCTTC.

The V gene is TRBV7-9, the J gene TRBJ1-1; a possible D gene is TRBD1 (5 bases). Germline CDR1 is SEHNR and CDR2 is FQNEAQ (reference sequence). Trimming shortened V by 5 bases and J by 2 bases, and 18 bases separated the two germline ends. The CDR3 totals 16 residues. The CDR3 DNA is TGTGCCAGCAGCCAATTACGGTCGGGGGGAAACACTGAAGCTTTCTTT. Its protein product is CASSQLRSGGNTEAFF.

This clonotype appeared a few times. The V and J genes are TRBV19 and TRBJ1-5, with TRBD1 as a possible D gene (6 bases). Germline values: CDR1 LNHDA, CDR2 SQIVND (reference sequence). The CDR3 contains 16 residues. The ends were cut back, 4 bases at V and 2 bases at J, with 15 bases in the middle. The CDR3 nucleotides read TGTGCCAGTAGTACACAGGGCCTCGGGGGCAATCAGCCCCAGCATTTT. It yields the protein CASSTQGLGGNQPQHF.

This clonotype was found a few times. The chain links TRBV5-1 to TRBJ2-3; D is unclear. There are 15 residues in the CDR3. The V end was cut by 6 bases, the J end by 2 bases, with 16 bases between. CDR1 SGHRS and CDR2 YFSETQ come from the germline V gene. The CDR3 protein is CASTTGRRTTDTQYF. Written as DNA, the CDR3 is TGCGCCAGCACCACTGGACGGAGAACCACAGATACGCAGTATTTT.

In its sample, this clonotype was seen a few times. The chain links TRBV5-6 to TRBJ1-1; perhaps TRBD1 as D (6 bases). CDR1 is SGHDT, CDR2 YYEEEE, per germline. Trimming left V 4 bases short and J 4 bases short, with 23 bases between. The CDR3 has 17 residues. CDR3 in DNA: TGTGCCAGCAGCCGGGGGGGACACACAGGTTGGGGCACTGAAGCTTTCTTT. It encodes CASSRGGHTGWGTEAFF.

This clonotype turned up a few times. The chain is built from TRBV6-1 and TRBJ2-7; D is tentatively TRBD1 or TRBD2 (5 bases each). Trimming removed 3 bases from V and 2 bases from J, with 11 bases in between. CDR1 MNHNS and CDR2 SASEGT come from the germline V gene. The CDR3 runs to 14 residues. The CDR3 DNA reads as TGTGCCAGCAGTGAGGGACCGAGCCCCTACGAGCAGTACGTC. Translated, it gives CASSEGPSPYEQYV.

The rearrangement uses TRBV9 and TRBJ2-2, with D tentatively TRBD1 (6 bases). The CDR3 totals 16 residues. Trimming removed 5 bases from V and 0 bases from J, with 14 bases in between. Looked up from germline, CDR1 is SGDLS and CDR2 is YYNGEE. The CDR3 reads CASSASGTPNTGELFF. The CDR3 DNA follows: TGTGCCAGCAGTGCATCCGGGACACCGAACACCGGGGAGCTGTTTTTT.

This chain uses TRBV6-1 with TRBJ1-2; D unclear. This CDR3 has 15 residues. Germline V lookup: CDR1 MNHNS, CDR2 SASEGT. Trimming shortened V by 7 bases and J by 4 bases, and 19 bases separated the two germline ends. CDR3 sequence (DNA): TGTGCCAGCAAAGAAGGTCCGGGTTCTATCTATGGCTACACCTTC. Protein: CASKEGPGSIYGYTF.

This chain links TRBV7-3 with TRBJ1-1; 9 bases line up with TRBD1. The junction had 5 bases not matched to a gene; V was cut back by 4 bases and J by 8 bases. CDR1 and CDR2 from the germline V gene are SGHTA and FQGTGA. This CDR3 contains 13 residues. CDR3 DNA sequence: TGTGCCAGCAGCTCCTTCGGACAGGGGGAAGCTTTCTTT. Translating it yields CASSSFGQGEAFF.

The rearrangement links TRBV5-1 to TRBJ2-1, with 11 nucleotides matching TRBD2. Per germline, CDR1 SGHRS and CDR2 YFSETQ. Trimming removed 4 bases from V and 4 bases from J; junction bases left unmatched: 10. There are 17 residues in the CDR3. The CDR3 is CASSGTSGGTSYNEQFF. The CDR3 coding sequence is TGCGCCAGCAGCGGAACTAGCGGGGGAACCTCGTACAATGAGCAGTTCTTC.

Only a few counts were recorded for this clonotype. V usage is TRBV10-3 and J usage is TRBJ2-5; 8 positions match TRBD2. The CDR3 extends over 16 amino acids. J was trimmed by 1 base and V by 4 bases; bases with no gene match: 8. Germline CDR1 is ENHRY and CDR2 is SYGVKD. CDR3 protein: CAISGWGLDSQETQYF. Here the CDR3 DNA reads TGTGCCATCAGTGGATGGGGACTAGACAGCCAAGAGACCCAGTACTTC.

In DNA form, the CDR3 reads TGTGCCAGCAGCTTAGAGAGGGTGGGGGAGCTGTTTTTT. It yields the protein CASSLERVGELFF. The chain uses TRBV7-2 and TRBJ2-2; D is possibly TRBD2 (5 bases). There are 13 residues in the CDR3. Trimming removed 1 base from V and 8 bases from J, with 8 bases in between. Germline CDR1 and CDR2: SGHTA and FQGNSA.

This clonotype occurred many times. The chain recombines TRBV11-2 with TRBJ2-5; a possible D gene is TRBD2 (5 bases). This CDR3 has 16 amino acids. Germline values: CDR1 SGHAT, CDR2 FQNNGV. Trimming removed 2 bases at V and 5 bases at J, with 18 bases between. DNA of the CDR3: TGTGCCAGCAGCTTACGCGCGGGTGTTCCCCGGGAGACCCAGTACTTC. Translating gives CASSLRAGVPRETQYF.

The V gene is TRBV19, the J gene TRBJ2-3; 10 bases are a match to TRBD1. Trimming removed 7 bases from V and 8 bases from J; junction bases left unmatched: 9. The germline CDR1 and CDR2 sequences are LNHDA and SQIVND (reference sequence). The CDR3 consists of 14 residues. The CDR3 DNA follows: TGTGCCAGTAAGGGGACAGGGGATGTGGCTACGCAGTATTTT. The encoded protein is CASKGTGDVATQYF.

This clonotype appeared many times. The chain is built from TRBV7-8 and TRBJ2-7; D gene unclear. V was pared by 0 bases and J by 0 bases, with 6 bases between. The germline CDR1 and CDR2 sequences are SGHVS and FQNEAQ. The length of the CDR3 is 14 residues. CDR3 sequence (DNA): TGTGCCAGCAGCTTAGCCGCAGGCTCCTACGAGCAGTACGTC. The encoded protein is CASSLAAGSYEQYV.

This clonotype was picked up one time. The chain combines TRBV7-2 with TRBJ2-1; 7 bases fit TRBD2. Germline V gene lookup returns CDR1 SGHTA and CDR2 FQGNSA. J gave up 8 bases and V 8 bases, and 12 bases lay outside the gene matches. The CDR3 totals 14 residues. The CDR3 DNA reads TGTGCCAGCCAAGGGCCCGGGGGGTGGGATGAGCAGTTCTTC. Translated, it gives CASQGPGGWDEQFF.

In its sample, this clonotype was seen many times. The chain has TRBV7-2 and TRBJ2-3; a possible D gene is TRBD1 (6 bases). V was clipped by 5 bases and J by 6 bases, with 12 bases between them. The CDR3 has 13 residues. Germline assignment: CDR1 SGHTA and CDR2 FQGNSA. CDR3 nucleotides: TGTGCCAGCAGCGCCTACAGGGAGGATACGCAGTATTTT. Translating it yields CASSAYREDTQYF.